In its sample, the clone carrying this T cell receptor (beta chain) was seen once. Sequencing used immunoSEQ multiplex PCR; TCRdb keeps in-frame clones, though not all of them. This sample has 200,000 to 250,000 clones, with under 90% found just once. This record belongs to a study of blood T cell repertoires in COVID-19. In germline, CDR1 is MGHRA, CDR2 YSYEKL. Trimming cost V 4 bases and J 3 bases; bases outside gene matches: 5. This CDR3 comprises 15 residues. The genes are TRBV4-1 and TRBJ2-7; 11 positions match TRBD2. Sequencing input: peripheral blood. This receptor was taken from a woman aged 55-70 years who had recovered from COVID-19. The CDR3 sequence: CASSRGTSGNYEQYF. CDR3 sequence (DNA): TGCGCCAGCAGCCGCGGGACTAGCGGAAACTACGAGCAGTACTTC.